This is a list of T cell receptor beta chains from one sample in a study of cytomegalovirus exposure and HLA in healthy donors. Libraries were prepared by immunoSEQ multiplex PCR; TCRdb keeps only in-frame clonotypes and omits some of them. The sample includes 30,000 to 40,000 clones, 44% seen only once; the top ten take less than 2%. What was sequenced was PBMCs. The source is a woman between 50 and 59 years old in good health and CMV-seronegative. Each CDR3 is given with its conserved first and last residue. D genes are given only for firm matches. Where a row states a size, it is once, few, many or the class of an expanded clone; other rows omit it.

NA	NA	TRBV7-2	TRBJ1-1	CADRNTEAFF	TGTGCCGACAGGAACACTGAAGCTTTCTTT
NA	NA	TRBV9	TRBJ1-1	CASSVAAGNTEAFF	TGTGCCAGCAGCGTAGCGGCGGGGAACACTGAAGCTTTCTTT
TRBD1	NA	TRBV6-1	TRBJ2-7	CASSRDRDYEQYF	TGTGCCAGCAGTCGGGACAGAGACTACGAGCAGTACTTC
TRBD2	few	TRBV29-1	TRBJ2-1	CSVEDGTRTYNEQFF	TGCAGCGTTGAAGATGGGACTAGGACCTACAATGAGCAGTTCTTC
TRBD1	NA	TRBV27	TRBJ2-7	CASSLEGAHRQYF	TGTGCCAGCAGTTTAGAGGGGGCCCATCGGCAGTACTTC
NA	few	TRBV6-4	TRBJ2-3	CASSREMGTDTQYF	TGTGCCAGCAGTCGAGAAATGGGCACAGATACGCAGTATTTT
NA	NA	TRBV5-5	TRBJ2-7	CASNFGRGALEQYF	TGTGCCAGCAACTTTGGACGGGGGGCCCTCGAGCAGTACTTC
TRBD1	NA	TRBV4-1	TRBJ1-5	CASSQDEGQPNQPQHF	TGCGCCAGCAGCCAAGATGAGGGACAGCCCAATCAGCCCCAGCATTTT
TRBD2	few	TRBV6-5	TRBJ2-7	CASSYLAEGSEQYF	TGTGCCAGCAGTTATCTAGCGGAGGGGTCCGAGCAGTACTTC
TRBD1	NA	TRBV7-9	TRBJ1-2	CASSLESARGLGYGYTF	TGTGCCAGCAGCTTAGAGTCGGCCAGGGGGCTCGGCTATGGCTACACCTTC
NA	NA	TRBV6-6	TRBJ2-3	CASRRDTTDTQYF	TGTGCCAGCAGAAGGGACACCACAGATACGCAGTATTTT
NA	NA	TRBV7-2	TRBJ2-2	CASSLTGSVANTGELFF	TGTGCCAGCAGCCTAACAGGGTCAGTCGCGAACACCGGGGAGCTGTTTTTT
NA	few	TRBV5-1	TRBJ2-7	CASSLPGVTYEQYF	TGCGCCAGCAGCTTGCCAGGGGTCACCTACGAGCAGTACTTC
TRBD1	few	TRBV7-6	TRBJ1-1	CASSSTGLNTEAFF	TGTGCCAGCAGCTCGACAGGGCTGAACACTGAAGCTTTCTTT
TRBD2	NA	TRBV18	TRBJ2-1	CASSRSSGGPYNEQFF	TGTGCCAGCTCACGATCGAGCGGGGGGCCGTACAATGAGCAGTTCTTC
NA	NA	TRBV7-9	TRBJ1-1	CASSLTATLTEAFF	TGTGCCAGCAGCTTAACAGCAACATTAACTGAAGCTTTCTTT
TRBD1	NA	TRBV4-1	TRBJ2-3	CASSLGQGGQDTQYF	TGCGCCAGCAGCCTCGGACAGGGGGGGCAAGATACGCAGTATTTT
TRBD2	NA	TRBV7-9	TRBJ2-1	CASSLGLAGGGGFF	TGTGCCAGCAGCTTAGGTCTAGCGGGAGGCGGGGGGTTCTTC
NA	few	TRBV7-9	TRBJ2-7	CASSLGTVRYEQYF	TGTGCCAGCAGCTTAGGGACAGTAAGGTACGAGCAGTACTTC
NA	few	TRBV6-6	TRBJ2-7	CASSPGGYEQYF	TGTGCCAGCAGTCCCGGTGGTTACGAGCAGTACTTC
TRBD2	NA	TRBV7-9	TRBJ2-2	CASNLAGGPRSGELFF	TGTGCCAGCAACCTAGCGGGAGGGCCTCGGAGCGGGGAGCTGTTTTTT
TRBD2	NA	TRBV5-6	TRBJ2-2	CASSLARLAGDTGELFF	TGTGCCAGCAGCTTGGCCCGACTAGCGGGAGACACCGGGGAGCTGTTTTTT
NA	few	TRBV6-4	TRBJ2-3	CASGRSTDTQYF	TGTGCCAGCGGCCGAAGCACAGATACGCAGTATTTT
NA	NA	TRBV18	TRBJ1-1	CASSPLVQGNAEAFF	TGTGCCAGCTCACCCCTCGTACAGGGCAATGCTGAAGCTTTCTTT
TRBD1	NA	TRBV19	TRBJ2-1	CASSIRQGGFNEQFF	TGTGCCAGTAGTATCCGACAGGGGGGTTTCAATGAGCAGTTCTTC
TRBD1	few	TRBV2	TRBJ2-1	CASSKDRGDRNEQFF	TGTGCCAGCAGCAAAGACAGGGGGGATCGCAATGAGCAGTTCTTC
NA	NA	TRBV27	TRBJ2-3	CASSFEGSTDTQYF	TGTGCCAGCAGTTTCGAGGGCAGCACAGATACGCAGTATTTT
TRBD1	NA	TRBV2	TRBJ2-2	CASRWTGVSPAGELFF	TGTGCCAGCAGATGGACAGGGGTGTCTCCGGCCGGGGAGCTGTTTTTT
NA	NA	TRBV12-5	TRBJ2-5	CASGLGWGEGETQYF	TGTGCTAGTGGTTTGGGTTGGGGAGAGGGAGAGACCCAGTACTTC
TRBD1	NA	TRBV7-6	TRBJ2-7	CASSLVGTGTSIGQYF	TGTGCCAGCAGCTTAGTTGGGACAGGGACGTCTATCGGGCAGTACTTC